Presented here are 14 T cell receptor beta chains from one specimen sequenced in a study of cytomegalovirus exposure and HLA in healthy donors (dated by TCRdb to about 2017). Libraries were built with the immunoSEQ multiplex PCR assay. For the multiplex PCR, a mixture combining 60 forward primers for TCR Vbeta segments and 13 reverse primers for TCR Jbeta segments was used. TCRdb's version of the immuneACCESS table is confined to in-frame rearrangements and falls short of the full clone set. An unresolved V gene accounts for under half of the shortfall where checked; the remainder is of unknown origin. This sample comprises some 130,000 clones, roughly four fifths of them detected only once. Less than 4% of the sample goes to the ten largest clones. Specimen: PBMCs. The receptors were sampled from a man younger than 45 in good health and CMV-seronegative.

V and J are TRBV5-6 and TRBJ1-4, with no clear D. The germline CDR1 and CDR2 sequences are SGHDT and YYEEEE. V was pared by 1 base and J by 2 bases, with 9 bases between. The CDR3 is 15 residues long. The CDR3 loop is CASSLTVRTNEKLFF. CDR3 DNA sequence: TGTGCCAGCAGCTTGACAGTTCGCACTAATGAAAAACTGTTTTTT.

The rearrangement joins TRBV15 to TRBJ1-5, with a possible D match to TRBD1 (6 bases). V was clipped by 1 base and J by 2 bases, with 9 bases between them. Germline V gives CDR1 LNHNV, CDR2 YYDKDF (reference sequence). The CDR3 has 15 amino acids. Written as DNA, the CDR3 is TGTGCCACCAGCAGAGCAGGGGACGGCAATCAGCCCCAGCATTTT. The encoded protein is CATSRAGDGNQPQHF.

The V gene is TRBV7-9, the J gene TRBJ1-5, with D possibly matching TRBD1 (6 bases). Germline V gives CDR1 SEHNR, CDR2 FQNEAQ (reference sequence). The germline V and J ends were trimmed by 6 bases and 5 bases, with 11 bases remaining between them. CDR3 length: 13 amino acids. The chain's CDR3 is CASSYNRDQPQHF. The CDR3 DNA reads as TGTGCCAGCAGTTATAACAGGGATCAGCCCCAGCATTTT.

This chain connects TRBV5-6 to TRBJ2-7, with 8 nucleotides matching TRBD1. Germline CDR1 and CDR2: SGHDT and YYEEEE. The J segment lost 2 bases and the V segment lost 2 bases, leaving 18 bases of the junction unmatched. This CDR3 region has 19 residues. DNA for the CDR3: TGTGCCAGCAGCTTCGGATATGGGGCCGGGACAGGACTAACCTACGAGCAGTACTTC. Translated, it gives CASSFGYGAGTGLTYEQYF.

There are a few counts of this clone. The CDR3 spells CASRTENTYEQYF. The DNA for the CDR3 is TGTGCCAGCAGGACGGAGAATACGTACGAGCAGTACTTC. The chain uses TRBV6-5 and TRBJ2-7; the D is unclear. V lost 6 bases, J lost 4 bases, and 13 bases lay in between. The CDR3 runs to 13 residues. The germline CDR1 and CDR2 sequences are MNHEY and SVGAGI.

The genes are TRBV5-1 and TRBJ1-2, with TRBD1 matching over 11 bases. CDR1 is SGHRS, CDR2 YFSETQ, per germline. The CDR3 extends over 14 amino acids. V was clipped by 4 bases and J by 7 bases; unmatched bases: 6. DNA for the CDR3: TGCGCCAGCAGCCCGGACAGGGGGCGAAGTGGCTACACCTTC. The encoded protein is CASSPDRGRSGYTF.

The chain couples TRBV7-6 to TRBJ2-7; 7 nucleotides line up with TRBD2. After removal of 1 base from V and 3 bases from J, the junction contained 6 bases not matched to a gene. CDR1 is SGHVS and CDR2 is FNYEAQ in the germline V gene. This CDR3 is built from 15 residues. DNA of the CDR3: TGTGCCAGCAGCTTAGAGCCTCCGGGAGGCTACGAGCAGTACTTC. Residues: CASSLEPPGGYEQYF.

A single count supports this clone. The CDR3 sequence is CASSQAVTHYGYTF. In nucleotides, the CDR3 is TGCGCCAGCAGCCAAGCGGTAACCCACTATGGCTACACCTTC. The V gene is TRBV4-3, the J gene TRBJ1-2, with unresolved D. Germline CDR1 and CDR2: LGHNA and YSLEER. Trimming took 1 base from V and 3 from J, leaving 9 bases between them. CDR3 length equals 14 residues.

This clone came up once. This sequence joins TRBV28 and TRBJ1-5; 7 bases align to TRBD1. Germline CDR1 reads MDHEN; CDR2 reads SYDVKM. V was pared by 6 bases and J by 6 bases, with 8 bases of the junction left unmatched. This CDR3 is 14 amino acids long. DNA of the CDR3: TGTGCCAGCAGAACAGGGGAATCGGGTCAGCCCCAGCATTTT. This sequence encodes CASRTGESGQPQHF.

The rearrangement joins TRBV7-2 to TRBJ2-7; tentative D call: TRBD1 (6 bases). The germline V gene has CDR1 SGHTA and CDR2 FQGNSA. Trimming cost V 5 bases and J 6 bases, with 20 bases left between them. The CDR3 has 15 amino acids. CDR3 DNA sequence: TGTGCCAGCAGCGCGCGAACCGGGACAAGGCTCGAGCAGTACTTC. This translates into CASSARTGTRLEQYF.

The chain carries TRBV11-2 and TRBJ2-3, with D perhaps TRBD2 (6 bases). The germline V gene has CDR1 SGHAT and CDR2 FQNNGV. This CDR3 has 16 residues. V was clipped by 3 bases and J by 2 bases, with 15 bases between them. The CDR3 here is CASSFSYAGHTDTQYF. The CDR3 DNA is TGTGCCAGCAGCTTCAGTTATGCGGGGCACACAGATACGCAGTATTTT.

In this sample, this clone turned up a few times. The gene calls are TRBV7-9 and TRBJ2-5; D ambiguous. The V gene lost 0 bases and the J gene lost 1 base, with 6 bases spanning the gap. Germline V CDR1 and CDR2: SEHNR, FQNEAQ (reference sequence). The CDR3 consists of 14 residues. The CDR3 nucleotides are TGTGCCAGCAGCTTAGCGGCCAGCCAAGAGACCCAGTACTTC. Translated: CASSLAASQETQYF.

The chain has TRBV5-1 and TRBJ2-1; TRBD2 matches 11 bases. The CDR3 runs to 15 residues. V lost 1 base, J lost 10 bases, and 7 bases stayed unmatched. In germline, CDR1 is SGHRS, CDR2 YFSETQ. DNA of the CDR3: TGCGCCAGCAGCTTGACTAGCGGGAGTGGCCCCGAGCAGTTCTTC. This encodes CASSLTSGSGPEQFF.

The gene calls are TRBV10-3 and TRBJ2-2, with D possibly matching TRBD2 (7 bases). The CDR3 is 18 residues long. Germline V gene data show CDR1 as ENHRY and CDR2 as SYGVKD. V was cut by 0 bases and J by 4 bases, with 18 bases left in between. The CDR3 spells CAISESFGRGASTGELFF. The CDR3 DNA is TGTGCCATCAGTGAGTCTTTTGGGAGGGGGGCCTCCACCGGGGAGCTGTTTTTT.